This T cell receptor beta chain was captured in a study of glioma-infiltrating T cells after dendritic cell vaccination. This CDR3 is 14 amino acids long. The V end lost 1 base, the J end lost 7 bases, and 14 bases lay between the germline ends. Germline V lookup: CDR1 SGHVS, CDR2 FQNEAQ. The repertoire was sequenced with immunoSEQ multiplex PCR; TCRdb's copy has only in-frame clones and lacks some. The sample holds approximately 50,000 clones, approximately 89% seen once. Stated time point: after dendritic cell vaccination, including at tumor progression/relapse. No glioblastoma patient carried an isocitrate dehydrogenase mutation.

The rearrangement joins TRBV7-8 to TRBJ2-7; D is perhaps TRBD2 (7 bases). Material: blood, obtained after dendritic cell vaccination. The source is a human donor with glioblastoma. The CDR3 spells CASSLVGGLGEQYF. CDR3 coding DNA: TGTGCCAGCAGCTTAGTGGGGGGGCTCGGGGAGCAGTACTTC.